The subject of this entry is one T cell receptor (beta chain). This specimen belongs to a study of blood T cell repertoires in COVID-19. TCRdb's copy holds only in-frame clones and misses some; the assay was immunoSEQ multiplex PCR. The profile covers roughly 50,000 clones, with 80% to 90% appearing a single time and 2.6% taken by the ten largest. Sequenced material: peripheral blood. This clonotype was sampled from a woman aged 80 or over with COVID-19, enrolled during active disease.

The chain's CDR3 is CASSEIQGPNEKLFF. The DNA of the CDR3 is TGTGCCAGCAGTGAGATACAGGGGCCTAATGAAAAACTGTTTTTT. V usage is TRBV2 and J usage is TRBJ1-4, with TRBD1 matching 7 bases. J gave up 3 bases and V 3 bases, and 4 bases lay outside the gene matches. This CDR3 is 15 amino acids long. Germline V lookup: CDR1 SNHLY, CDR2 FYNNEI. Together with reference TRBV2 and TRBJ1-4, the CDR3 gives the full variable domain: EPEVTQTPSHQVTQMGQEVILRCVPISNHLYFYWYRQILGQKVEFLVSFYNNEISEKSEIFDDQFSVERPDGSNFTLKIRSTKLEDSAMYFCASSEIQGPNEKLFFGSGTQLSVL.